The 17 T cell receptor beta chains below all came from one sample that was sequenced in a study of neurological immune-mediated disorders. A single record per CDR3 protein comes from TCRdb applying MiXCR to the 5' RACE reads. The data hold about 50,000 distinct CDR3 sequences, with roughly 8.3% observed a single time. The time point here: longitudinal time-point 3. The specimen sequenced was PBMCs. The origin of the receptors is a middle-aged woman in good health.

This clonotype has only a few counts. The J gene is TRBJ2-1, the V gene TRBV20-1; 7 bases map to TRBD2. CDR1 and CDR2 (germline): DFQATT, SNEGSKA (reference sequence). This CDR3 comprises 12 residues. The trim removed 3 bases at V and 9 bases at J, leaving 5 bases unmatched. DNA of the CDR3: TGCAGTGCTAGTCGCGGGAGAGGTGAGCAGTTCTTC. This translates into CSASRGRGEQFF.

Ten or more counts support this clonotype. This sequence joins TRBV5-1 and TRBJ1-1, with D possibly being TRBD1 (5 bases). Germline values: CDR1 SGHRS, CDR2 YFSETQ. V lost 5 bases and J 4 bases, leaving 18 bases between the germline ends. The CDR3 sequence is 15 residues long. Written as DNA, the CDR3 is TGCGCCAGCAGGGGGGTGGGCACGGCGGGCACTGAAGCTTTCTTT. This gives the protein CASRGVGTAGTEAFF.

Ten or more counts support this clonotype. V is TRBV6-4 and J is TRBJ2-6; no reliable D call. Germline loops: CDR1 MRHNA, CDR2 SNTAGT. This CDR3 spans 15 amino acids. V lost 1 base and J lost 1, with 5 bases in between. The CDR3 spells CASSDFVSGANVLTF. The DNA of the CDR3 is TGTGCCAGCAGTGACTTTGTATCTGGGGCCAACGTCCTGACTTTC.

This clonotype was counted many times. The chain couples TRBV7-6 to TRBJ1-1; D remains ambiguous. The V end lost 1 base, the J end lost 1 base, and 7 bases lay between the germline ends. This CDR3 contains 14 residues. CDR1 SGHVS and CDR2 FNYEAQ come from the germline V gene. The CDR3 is CASSLVRQNTEAFF. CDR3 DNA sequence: TGTGCCAGCAGCTTAGTACGACAGAACACTGAAGCTTTCTTT.

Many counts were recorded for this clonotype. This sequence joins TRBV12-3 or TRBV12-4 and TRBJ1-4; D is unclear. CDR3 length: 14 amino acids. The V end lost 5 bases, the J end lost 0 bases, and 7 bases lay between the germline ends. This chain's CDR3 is CASSKMSTNEKLFF. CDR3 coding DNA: TGTGCCAGCAGTAAGATGTCAACTAATGAAAAACTGTTTTTT.

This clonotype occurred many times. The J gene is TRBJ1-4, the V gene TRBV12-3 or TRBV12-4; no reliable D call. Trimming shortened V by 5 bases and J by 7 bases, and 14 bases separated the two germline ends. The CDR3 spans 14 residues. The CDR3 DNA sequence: TGTGCCAGCAGTCCTGGCCCGTTGGGTGAAAAACTGTTTTTT. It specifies CASSPGPLGEKLFF.

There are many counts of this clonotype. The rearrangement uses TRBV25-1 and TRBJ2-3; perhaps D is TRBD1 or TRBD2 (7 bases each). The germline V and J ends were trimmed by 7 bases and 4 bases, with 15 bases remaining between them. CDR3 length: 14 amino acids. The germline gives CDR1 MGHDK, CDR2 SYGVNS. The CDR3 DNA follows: TGTGCCAGCACCAGGGGGGGCCCGGCAGATACGCAGTATTTT. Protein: CASTRGGPADTQYF.

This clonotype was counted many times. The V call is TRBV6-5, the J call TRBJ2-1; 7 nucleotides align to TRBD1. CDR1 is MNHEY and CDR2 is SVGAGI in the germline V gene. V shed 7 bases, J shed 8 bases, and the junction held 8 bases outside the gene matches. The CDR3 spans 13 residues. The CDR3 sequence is CASTPTGLHEQFF. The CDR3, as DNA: TGTGCCAGCACCCCGACAGGGCTCCATGAGCAGTTCTTC.

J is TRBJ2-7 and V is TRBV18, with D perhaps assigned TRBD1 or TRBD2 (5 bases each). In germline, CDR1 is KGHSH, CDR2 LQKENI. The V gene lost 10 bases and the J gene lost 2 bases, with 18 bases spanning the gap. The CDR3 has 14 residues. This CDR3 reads CAISPQRGTYEQYF. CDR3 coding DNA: TGTGCCATCTCGCCCCAGAGGGGAACCTACGAGCAGTACTTC.

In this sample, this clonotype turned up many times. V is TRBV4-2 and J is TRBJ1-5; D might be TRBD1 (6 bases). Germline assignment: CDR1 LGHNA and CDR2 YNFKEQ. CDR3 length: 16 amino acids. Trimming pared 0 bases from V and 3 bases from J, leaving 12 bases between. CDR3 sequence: CASSQEGGSYNQPQHF. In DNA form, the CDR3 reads TGTGCCAGCAGCCAAGAAGGGGGGAGCTACAATCAGCCCCAGCATTTT.

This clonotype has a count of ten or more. CDR3 amino acids: CASRTTGRNEKLFF. CDR3 sequence (DNA): TGTGCCAGCAGGACGACAGGGCGTAATGAAAAACTGTTTTTT. The rearrangement joins TRBV6-5 to TRBJ1-4, with 7 bases that match TRBD1. Germline V lookup: CDR1 MNHEY, CDR2 SVGAGI. With V trimmed by 6 bases and J by 4 bases, 5 bases remained unmatched. The CDR3 is made up of 14 amino acids.

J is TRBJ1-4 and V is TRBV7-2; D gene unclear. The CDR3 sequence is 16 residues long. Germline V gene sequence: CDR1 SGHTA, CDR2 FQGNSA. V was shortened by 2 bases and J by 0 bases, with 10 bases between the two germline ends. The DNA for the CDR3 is TGTGCCAGCAGCTTAAGTGGAGGGACAACTAATGAAAAACTGTTTTTT. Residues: CASSLSGGTTNEKLFF.

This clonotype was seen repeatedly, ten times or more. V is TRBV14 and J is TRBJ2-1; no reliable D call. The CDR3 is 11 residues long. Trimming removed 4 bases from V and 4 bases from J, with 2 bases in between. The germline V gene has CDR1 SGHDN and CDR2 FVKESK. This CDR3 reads CASSLYNEQFF. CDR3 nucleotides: TGTGCCAGCAGCCTTTACAATGAGCAGTTCTTC.

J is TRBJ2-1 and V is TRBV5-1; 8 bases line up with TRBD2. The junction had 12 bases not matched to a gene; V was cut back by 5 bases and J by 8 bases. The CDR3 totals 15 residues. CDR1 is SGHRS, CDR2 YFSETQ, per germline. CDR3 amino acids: CASRLRGGRVDEQFF. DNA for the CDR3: TGCGCCAGCAGATTGCGCGGGGGGCGGGTTGATGAGCAGTTCTTC. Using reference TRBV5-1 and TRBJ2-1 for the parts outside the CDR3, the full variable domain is KAGVTQTPRYLIKTRGQQVTLSCSPISGHRSVSWYQQTPGQGLQFLFEYFSETQRNKGNFPGRFSGRQFSNSRSEMNVSTLELGDSALYLCASRLRGGRVDEQFFGPGTRLTVL.

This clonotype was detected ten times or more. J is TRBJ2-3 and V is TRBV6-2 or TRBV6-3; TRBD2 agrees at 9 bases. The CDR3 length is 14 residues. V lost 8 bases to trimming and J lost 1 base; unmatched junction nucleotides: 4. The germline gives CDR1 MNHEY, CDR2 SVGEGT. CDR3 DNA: TGTGCCAGCGGGAGGACTAGCGGCACAGATACGCAGTATTTT. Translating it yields CASGRTSGTDTQYF.

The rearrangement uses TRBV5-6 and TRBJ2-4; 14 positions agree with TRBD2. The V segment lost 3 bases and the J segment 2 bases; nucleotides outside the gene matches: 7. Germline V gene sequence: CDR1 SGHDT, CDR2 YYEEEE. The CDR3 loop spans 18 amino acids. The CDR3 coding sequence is TGTGCCAGCAGCTCGACTAGCGGGGGGGGCGGAACCAAAAACATTCAGTACTTC. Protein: CASSSTSGGGGTKNIQYF.

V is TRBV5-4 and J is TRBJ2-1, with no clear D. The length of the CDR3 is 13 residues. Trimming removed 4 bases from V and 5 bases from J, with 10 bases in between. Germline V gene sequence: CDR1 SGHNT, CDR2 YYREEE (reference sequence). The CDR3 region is CASSPTRNNEQFF. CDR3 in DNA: TGTGCCAGCAGCCCCACGAGGAACAATGAGCAGTTCTTC.